This T cell receptor beta chain appears in the sequencing data of a study of Graves' ophthalmopathy and Graves' hyperthyroidism. Study-wide points: The blood repertoire also included most expanded thyroid clonotypes above 0.001 frequency.

Trimming took off 7 bases at V and 8 bases at J, with 9 bases between the two ends. The CDR3 has 10 amino acids. CDR1 and CDR2 from the germline V gene are SQVTM and ANQGSEA. People with hyperthyroidism were aged 18 to 65 and newly diagnosed, under 2 months' duration. Comment on this clonotype: Its antigen is not identified.

Amplification from RNA transcripts yielded the TCR beta CDR3 regions. Second-round multiplex PCR followed a first-round RT-PCR using HTBI primers. Each CDR3 protein is one row after TCRdb ran MiXCR on the multiplex PCR reads. Among around 1.1 million distinct CDR3 sequences, about 38% were seen once, and the ten largest hold 11%. The TCR was taken from an adult man with Graves' hyperthyroidism. The sequenced material came from peripheral blood or thyroid tissue (not recorded which). This sequence joins TRBV29-1 and TRBJ1-3; D ambiguous. The CDR3 sequence: CSAQRDTIYF. The CDR3 DNA reads as TGCAGCGCCCAGAGGGACACCATATATTTT.